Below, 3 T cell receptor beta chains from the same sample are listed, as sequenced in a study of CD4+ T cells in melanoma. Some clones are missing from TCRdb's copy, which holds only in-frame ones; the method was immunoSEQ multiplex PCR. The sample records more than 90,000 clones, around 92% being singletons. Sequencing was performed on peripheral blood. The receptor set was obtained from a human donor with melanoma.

This CDR3 is CASSLSGPNSPLHF. The CDR3, as DNA: TGTGCCAGCAGTTTATCTGGGCCAAATTCACCCCTCCACTTT. The chain carries TRBV27 and TRBJ1-6; no reliable D call. CDR3 length: 14 amino acids. Germline lookup yields CDR1 MNHEY and CDR2 SMNVEV (reference sequence). V shed 0 bases and J shed 7 bases, with 7 bases lying between them.

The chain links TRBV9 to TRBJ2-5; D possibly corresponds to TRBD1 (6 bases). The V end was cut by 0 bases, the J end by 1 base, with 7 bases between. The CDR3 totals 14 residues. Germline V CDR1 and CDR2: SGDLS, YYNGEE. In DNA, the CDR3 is TGTGCCAGCAGCGTAGACAGGGCCCAAGAGACCCAGTACTTC. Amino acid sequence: CASSVDRAQETQYF.

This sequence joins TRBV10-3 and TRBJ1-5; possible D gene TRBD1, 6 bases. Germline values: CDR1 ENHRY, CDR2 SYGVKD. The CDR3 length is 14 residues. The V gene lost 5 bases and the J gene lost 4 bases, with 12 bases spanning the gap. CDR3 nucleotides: TGTGCCATCAGTCAACAGGGTAGTAATCAGCCCCAGCATTTT. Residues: CAISQQGSNQPQHF.